This T cell receptor (beta chain) was identified in a study of shared clonotypes between healthy human individuals. Study results and limitations: Among donors, the sharing of clonotypes was expected to be influenced by sequencing depth.

CD45RO negativity and positive selection for CCR7 defined naive CD8 cells, a population that excluded terminally differentiated effector memory CD45RA+ cells. The V segment lost 4 bases and the J segment 2 bases; nucleotides outside the gene matches: 12. The germline CDR1 and CDR2 sequences are SGHAT and FQNNGV. The CDR3 consists of 18 residues. TCRdb's table, derived via immunoSEQ multiplex PCR, lists solely in-frame clones and lacks some. The sample consists of hundreds of thousands of clones, roughly 98% of them appearing once. Notes on this clone: Its antigen is currently unknown.

This receptor was identified in a man aged 25 to 40 in good health. Sequencing was performed on naive CD8+ T cells sorted from blood. The chain has TRBV11-2 and TRBJ2-7; 12 nucleotides line up with TRBD2. CDR3 coding DNA: TGTGCCAGCAGCTCGTACCGCCGGACTAGCGGGACCCCCTACGAGCAGTACTTC. Amino acid sequence: CASSSYRRTSGTPYEQYF.